Below are 19 T cell receptor beta chains sequenced from a single sample in a study of blood T cell repertoires in COVID-19. Libraries were prepared by immunoSEQ multiplex PCR; TCRdb keeps only in-frame clonotypes and omits some of them. The repertoire holds under 300,000 clones, with 65% to 90% as singletons. Sequencing used peripheral blood. These receptors were collected from a human donor in a cohort sampled during active COVID-19.

The V and J genes are TRBV15 and TRBJ1-5; D is uncertain. Germline values: CDR1 LNHNV, CDR2 YYDKDF (reference sequence). This CDR3 has 18 amino acids. Trimming pared 5 bases from V and 1 base from J, leaving 21 bases between. The CDR3 sequence is CATSSLRTGYGSNQPQHF. The CDR3 DNA sequence: TGTGCCACCAGCTCCCTTCGAACGGGATACGGGAGCAATCAGCCCCAGCATTTT.

The rearrangement uses TRBV27 and TRBJ1-1; 9 nucleotides line up with TRBD1. The CDR3 length is 18 residues. The germline V gene encodes CDR1 MNHEY and CDR2 SMNVEV (reference sequence). The trim removed 2 bases at V and 1 base at J, leaving 11 bases unmatched. The CDR3 nucleotides read TGTGCCAGCAGTTTAACCCGGATAAGGGGACAGGGGAACACTGAAGCTTTCTTT. This encodes CASSLTRIRGQGNTEAFF.

This sequence joins TRBV24-1 and TRBJ2-7; TRBD2 aligns across 15 bases. Germline V CDR1 and CDR2: KGHDR, SFDVKD. Trimming at V came to 5 bases and at J to 3 bases, leaving 10 bases not matched to a gene. CDR3 length: 18 residues. The CDR3 DNA sequence: TGTGCCACCAGTGCTCCACCCGGACTAGCGGGAGGGATCTACGAGCAGTACTTC. Protein product: CATSAPPGLAGGIYEQYF.

J is TRBJ2-5 and V is TRBV28; D ambiguous. Trimming left V 5 bases short and J 5 bases short, with 9 bases between. The CDR3 is made up of 12 amino acids. CDR1 and CDR2 from the germline V gene are MDHEN and SYDVKM. CDR3 nucleotides: TGTGCCAGCAGTCCGTCTACGGAGACCCAGTACTTC. As protein: CASSPSTETQYF. The complete variable domain, with remaining parts taken from reference TRBV28 and TRBJ2-5, reads DVKVTQSSRYLVKRTGEKVFLECVQDMDHENMFWYRQDPGLGLRLIYFSYDVKMKEKGDIPEGYSVSREKKERFSLILESASTNQTSMYLCASSPSTETQYFGPGTRLLVL.

V gene TRBV7-2 combines with J gene TRBJ2-1; no clear D. Per germline, CDR1 SGHTA and CDR2 FQGNSA. V gave up 5 bases and J gave up 8 bases, with 13 bases separating them. CDR3 length: 13 residues. CDR3 bases: TGTGCCAGCAGCGCCCCATCCAGCGATGAGCAGTTCTTC. It translates to CASSAPSSDEQFF.

V usage is TRBV11-2 and J usage is TRBJ2-3, with D perhaps matching TRBD2 (6 bases). From germline, CDR1 is SGHAT and CDR2 FQNNGV. V was clipped by 1 base and J by 3 bases, with 8 bases between them. The CDR3 has 14 amino acids. The CDR3 coding sequence is TGTGCCAGCAGCTTAGGCGGGATTACAGATACGCAGTATTTT. Its protein product is CASSLGGITDTQYF. The full variable domain, rest sourced from reference TRBV11-2 and TRBJ2-3, is EAGVAQSPRYKIIEKRQSVAFWCNPISGHATLYWYQQILGQGPKLLIQFQNNGVVDDSQLPKDRFSAERLKGVDSTLKIQPAKLEDSAVYLCASSLGGITDTQYFGPGTRLTVL.

There are a few counts of this clone. The J gene is TRBJ2-1, the V gene TRBV19; TRBD1 matches 8 bases. Per the germline V gene, CDR1 is LNHDA and CDR2 is SQIVND (reference sequence). This CDR3 comprises 14 residues. V gave up 4 bases and J gave up 5 bases; unmatched junction bases: 4. The CDR3 region is CASSTRTGNNEQFF. CDR3 in DNA: TGTGCCAGTAGTACGCGGACAGGGAACAATGAGCAGTTCTTC.

The CDR3 sequence is CASSQVVSSGEQFF. CDR3 sequence (DNA): TGTGCCAGCAGCCAAGTCGTTAGCTCGGGTGAGCAGTTCTTC. The chain joins TRBV14 to TRBJ2-1; D is ambiguous. Trimming took 1 base from V and 9 from J, leaving 13 bases between them. This CDR3 is 14 amino acids long. In germline, CDR1 is SGHDN, CDR2 FVKESK. The full variable domain, completed using reference TRBV14 and TRBJ2-1, is EAGVTQFPSHSVIEKGQTVTLRCDPISGHDNLYWYRRVMGKEIKFLLHFVKESKQDESGMPNNRFLAERTGGTYSTLKVQPAELEDSGVYFCASSQVVSSGEQFFGPGTRLTVL.

The chain recombines TRBV19 with TRBJ1-4; D ambiguous. V lost 5 bases and J 8 bases, leaving 12 bases between the germline ends. The CDR3 totals 13 residues. Germline V gene lookup returns CDR1 LNHDA and CDR2 SQIVND (reference sequence). CDR3 loop: CASSPEVREKLFF. The CDR3 DNA follows: TGTGCCAGTAGTCCTGAGGTGCGCGAAAAACTGTTTTTT.

The chain carries TRBV9 and TRBJ1-5, with no clear D. Germline loops: CDR1 SGDLS, CDR2 YYNGEE. V gave up 2 bases and J gave up 1 base, with 10 bases separating them. CDR3 length: 15 amino acids. CDR3 coding DNA: TGTGCCAGCAGCGTTGGGCCAGAGAGCAATCAGCCCCAGCATTTT. This encodes CASSVGPESNQPQHF.

This clone was observed many times. This chain uses TRBV4-1 with TRBJ1-3; D may be TRBD1 (5 bases). Germline V lookup: CDR1 MGHRA, CDR2 YSYEKL. Trimming shortened V by 0 bases and J by 0 bases, and 9 bases separated the two germline ends. This CDR3 has 16 residues. The CDR3 loop is CASSQDGGSSGNTIYF. CDR3 DNA sequence: TGCGCCAGCAGCCAAGATGGGGGGAGCTCTGGAAACACCATATATTTT.

The chain joins TRBV28 to TRBJ2-3; 12 nucleotides agree with TRBD2. J was trimmed by 5 bases and V by 5 bases; bases with no gene match: 11. The CDR3 sequence is 17 residues long. Germline V lookup: CDR1 MDHEN, CDR2 SYDVKM. This CDR3 is CASSGNLAGGWGDTQYF. In DNA, the CDR3 is TGTGCCAGCAGTGGGAATCTAGCGGGAGGGTGGGGAGATACGCAGTATTTT.

The chain is built from TRBV19 and TRBJ2-3; D is perhaps TRBD2 (6 bases). V shed 8 bases and J shed 0 bases, with 18 bases lying between them. CDR3 size: 16 residues. CDR1 is LNHDA and CDR2 is SQIVND in the germline V gene (reference sequence). The CDR3 region is CASSEGTFPSTDTQYF. The CDR3 coding sequence is TGTGCCAGTTCTGAAGGGACTTTCCCTAGCACAGATACGCAGTATTTT. The variable domain in full, completed from reference TRBV19 and TRBJ2-3, reads DGGITQSPKYLFRKEGQNVTLSCEQNLNHDAMYWYRQDPGQGLRLIYYSQIVNDFQKGDIAEGYSVSREKKESFPLTVTSAQKNPTAFYLCASSEGTFPSTDTQYFGPGTRLTVL.

This rearrangement joins TRBV30 to TRBJ1-4, with D hard to call. V lost 0 bases to trimming and J lost 2 bases, with 4 bases between them. Germline V gives CDR1 GTSNPN, CDR2 SVGIG (reference sequence). The CDR3 covers 13 residues. The CDR3 sequence is CAWSVQTNEKLFF. The CDR3 bases are TGTGCCTGGAGTGTACAGACTAATGAAAAACTGTTTTTT.

The rearrangement uses TRBV12-5 and TRBJ2-1, with 9 bases fitting TRBD1. J was trimmed by 7 bases and V by 6 bases; bases with no gene match: 7. Germline V gives CDR1 LGHNT, CDR2 FRNRAP. The CDR3 has 14 residues. This chain's CDR3 is CASGPRDRVNEQFF. For the CDR3, the DNA is TGTGCTAGTGGGCCTAGGGACAGGGTGAATGAGCAGTTCTTC.

The J gene is TRBJ1-5, the V gene TRBV6-2 or TRBV6-3, with D perhaps TRBD1 (6 bases). Looked up from germline, CDR1 is MNHEY and CDR2 is SVGEGT. The CDR3 totals 14 residues. V lost 5 bases, J lost 3 bases, and 11 bases lay in between. The DNA of the CDR3 is TGTGCCAGCAGTCTACAGGGCTACAATCAGCCCCAGCATTTT. Its protein product is CASSLQGYNQPQHF.

A few counts support this clone. The J gene is TRBJ2-4, the V gene TRBV5-1, with 8 bases fitting TRBD1. Germline loops: CDR1 SGHRS, CDR2 YFSETQ. The CDR3 loop spans 14 amino acids. Trimming cost V 4 bases and J 8 bases; bases outside gene matches: 8. In DNA, the CDR3 is TGCGCCAGCAGCCCGGACAGGGCGACTCACATTCAGTACTTC. This gives the protein CASSPDRATHIQYF. The full variable domain, its missing parts supplied by reference TRBV5-1 and TRBJ2-4, is KAGVTQTPRYLIKTRGQQVTLSCSPISGHRSVSWYQQTPGQGLQFLFEYFSETQRNKGNFPGRFSGRQFSNSRSEMNVSTLELGDSALYLCASSPDRATHIQYFGAGTRLSVL.

V gene TRBV28 combines with J gene TRBJ1-3; weak D call: TRBD1 (5 bases). V was trimmed by 6 bases and J by 0 bases, leaving 9 bases between them. The CDR3 length is 14 residues. Germline values: CDR1 MDHEN, CDR2 SYDVKM. The CDR3 DNA follows: TGTGCCAGCAGACCCAGGGTCTCTGGAAACACCATATATTTT. Its translation is CASRPRVSGNTIYF.

This rearrangement joins TRBV6-2 or TRBV6-3 to TRBJ2-3; a possible D gene is TRBD1 (6 bases). Germline CDR1 MNHEY, CDR2 SVGEGT. Deletions cut 4 bases from V and 5 bases from J, with 7 bases between. The CDR3 covers 12 residues. The CDR3 DNA is TGTGCCAGCAGTTGGGGGCAAGATACGCAGTATTTT. It codes for CASSWGQDTQYF.